The 17 T cell receptor beta chains in this list originate from one sample, sequenced in a study of OX40 agonist ivuxolimab in advanced cancers. TCRdb's table, derived via immunoSEQ multiplex PCR, lists solely in-frame clones and lacks some. In the table there are tens of thousands of clones, approximately 81% of which are singletons. Sequenced here: CD4+ or CD8+ T cells sorted from blood, sampled in a trial of the OX40 agonist ivuxolimab. All receptors derive from an adult with an advanced solid tumor such as melanoma, head and neck, liver or kidney cancer.

This chain links TRBV12-5 with TRBJ1-1; TRBD1 is a possible D gene (6 bases). The ends were cut back, 4 bases at V and 4 bases at J, with 13 bases in the middle. Germline CDR1 LGHNT, CDR2 FRNRAP. The CDR3 runs 14 residues. In DNA, the CDR3 is TGTGCTAGTGGTTACAGGGACGGGGCCACTGAAGCTTTCTTT. Translation: CASGYRDGATEAFF.

This clone appeared a single time. The chain has TRBV6-1 and TRBJ1-2; TRBD1 matches at 8 bases. This CDR3 is built from 14 residues. In germline, CDR1 is MNHNS, CDR2 SASEGT. The J segment lost 4 bases and the V segment lost 6 bases, leaving 7 bases of the junction unmatched. CDR3 bases: TGTGCCAGCAGACCAGGGGGCGCCCCCTATGGCTACACCTTC. It codes for CASRPGGAPYGYTF.

The chain combines TRBV7-9 with TRBJ2-1; maybe TRBD2 (5 bases). Germline V gives CDR1 SEHNR, CDR2 FQNEAQ (reference sequence). V was cut by 5 bases and J by 4 bases, with 15 bases left in between. The length of the CDR3 is 15 residues. CDR3 DNA: TGTGCCAGCAGCGGCGGGTCCCCCATTTACAATGAGCAGTTCTTC. It encodes CASSGGSPIYNEQFF.

The V call is TRBV2, the J call TRBJ2-5, with D tentatively TRBD1 (7 bases). V lost 8 bases and J 4 bases, leaving 14 bases between the germline ends. The CDR3 consists of 13 residues. Germline V gene data show CDR1 as SNHLY and CDR2 as FYNNEI. The CDR3 sequence is CASRGQGGETQYF. The CDR3 bases are TGTGCCAGCCGAGGGCAGGGGGGAGAGACCCAGTACTTC.

This clone was recorded only once. This CDR3 is CASSSRQGADTQYF. The CDR3 coding sequence is TGTGCCAGCAGCTCCCGACAGGGGGCGGATACGCAGTATTTT. The rearrangement joins TRBV5-4 to TRBJ2-3, with TRBD1 matching 10 bases. J lost 6 bases, V lost 3 bases, and 4 bases had no gene match. Germline V gives CDR1 SGHNT, CDR2 YYREEE (reference sequence). The length of the CDR3 is 14 residues.

The table lists this clone with a few counts. The chain has TRBV27 and TRBJ2-1, with 12 bases lining up with TRBD2. This CDR3 is 19 amino acids long. With 7 bases clipped from V and 4 bases from J, the junction kept 17 bases outside the gene matches. Germline lookup yields CDR1 MNHEY and CDR2 SMNVEV (reference sequence). The CDR3 loop reads CASKYRLAGVQRGYNEQFF. Written as DNA, the CDR3 is TGTGCCAGCAAATACAGACTAGCGGGAGTTCAAAGAGGGTACAATGAGCAGTTCTTC.

The gene calls are TRBV27 and TRBJ2-2, with 8 bases identical to TRBD1. V lost 5 bases, J lost 7 bases, and 12 bases stayed unmatched. CDR3 length: 16 amino acids. Germline-derived CDR1 and CDR2 are MNHEY and SMNVEV (reference sequence). The CDR3 DNA is TGTGCCAGCAGTCACTACAGGGGGGCAGATGGCGGGGAGCTGTTTTTT. It is translated as CASSHYRGADGGELFF.

V usage is TRBV7-9 and J usage is TRBJ2-6; D is possibly TRBD2 (5 bases). The V gene lost 3 bases and the J gene lost 3 bases, with 12 bases spanning the gap. CDR1 SEHNR and CDR2 FQNEAQ come from the germline V gene (reference sequence). The CDR3 length is 16 residues. This CDR3 reads CASSFAGGGGANVLTF. In DNA, the CDR3 is TGTGCCAGCAGCTTCGCGGGTGGAGGTGGGGCCAACGTCCTGACTTTC.

The rearrangement joins TRBV28 to TRBJ2-5; 12 nucleotides agree with TRBD2. The DNA end lines up better with TRBJ2-7; the J call may be wrong. The CDR3 length is 14 residues. Germline CDR1 is MDHEN and CDR2 is SYDVKM. This chain's CDR3 is CASSWLAGGAEQYF. The CDR3 DNA is TGTGCCAGCAGTTGGCTAGCGGGAGGGGCCGAGCAGTACTTC.

The CDR3 DNA is TGCGCCAGCAGTGAGCCTACGACCCCCCTTACTCTTATGTACGAGCAGTACTTC. Protein product: CASSEPTTPLTLMYEQYF. The chain joins TRBV10-2 to TRBJ2-7; the D is unclear. V lost 2 bases and J lost 4, with 24 bases in between. The CDR3 has 18 residues. Germline CDR1 WSHSY, CDR2 SAAADI.

The chain employs TRBV7-9 and TRBJ2-7; 8 bases agree with TRBD2. The CDR3 contains 16 residues. Losses at the gene ends were 4 bases for V and 2 bases for J; bases not matched to a gene: 10. Germline lookup yields CDR1 SEHNR and CDR2 FQNEAQ (reference sequence). The CDR3 sequence is CASSYPSSGQAYEQYF. CDR3 bases: TGTGCCAGCAGCTACCCCTCTAGCGGGCAAGCCTACGAGCAGTACTTC.

This clone has just one count. This rearrangement joins TRBV18 to TRBJ2-2; TRBD2 might be the D (5 bases). The germline V gene has CDR1 KGHSH and CDR2 LQKENI. The V gene lost 1 base and the J gene lost 5 bases, with 17 bases spanning the gap. The CDR3 sequence is 17 residues long. CDR3 loop: CASSPLPGLLQTGELFF. The CDR3 coding sequence is TGTGCCAGCTCACCACTGCCAGGACTTCTCCAGACCGGGGAGCTGTTTTTT.

The rearrangement uses TRBV25-1 and TRBJ1-1; no reliable D call. Germline values: CDR1 MGHDK, CDR2 SYGVNS. V shed 1 base and J shed 3 bases, with 6 bases lying between them. The CDR3 covers 13 residues. In nucleotides, the CDR3 is TGTGCCAGCAGTGAATGGGTAGACACTGAAGCTTTCTTT. Its protein product is CASSEWVDTEAFF.

The chain recombines TRBV29-1 with TRBJ2-1; D is uncertain. This CDR3 is built from 13 residues. The V end was cut by 4 bases, the J end by 1 base, with 8 bases between. Germline CDR1 SQVTM, CDR2 ANQGSEA. DNA of the CDR3: TGCAGCGTTGTCGGTCAGTCCTACAATGAGCAGTTCTTC. Its translation: CSVVGQSYNEQFF.

The chain uses TRBV19 and TRBJ1-4; 9 positions agree with TRBD1. The CDR3 spans 16 residues. V gave up 5 bases and J gave up 5 bases; unmatched junction bases: 9. CDR1 is LNHDA, CDR2 SQIVND, per germline (reference sequence). This CDR3 is CASSLFPGQGNEKLFF. As DNA, the CDR3 is TGTGCCAGTAGTTTATTTCCGGGACAGGGAAATGAAAAACTGTTTTTT. Drawing the rest from reference TRBV19 and TRBJ1-4, the complete variable domain is DGGITQSPKYLFRKEGQNVTLSCEQNLNHDAMYWYRQDPGQGLRLIYYSQIVNDFQKGDIAEGYSVSREKKESFPLTVTSAQKNPTAFYLCASSLFPGQGNEKLFFGSGTQLSVL.

The gene calls are TRBV5-4 and TRBJ2-1, with TRBD2 matching over 12 bases. This CDR3 contains 17 residues. Germline loops: CDR1 SGHNT, CDR2 YYREEE (reference sequence). The ends lost 5 bases at V and 4 bases at J; junction bases unmatched: 10. The CDR3 DNA follows: TGTGCCAGCAGTGGACTAGCGGGAAGCCCTGGATACAATGAGCAGTTCTTC. This codes for CASSGLAGSPGYNEQFF. Based on the CDR3 plus reference TRBV5-4 and TRBJ2-1, the full variable domain is ETGVTQSPTHLIKTRGQQVTLRCSSQSGHNTVSWYQQALGQGPQFIFQYYREEENGRGNFPPRFSGLQFPNYSSELNVNALELDDSALYLCASSGLAGSPGYNEQFFGPGTRLTVL.

The V gene is TRBV11-3, the J gene TRBJ2-1, with TRBD2 identical over 14 bases. Trimming cost V 1 base and J 8 bases; bases outside gene matches: 7. CDR3 length: 17 residues. CDR1 is SGHNT, CDR2 YENEEA, per germline. The CDR3 DNA follows: TGTGCCAGCAGCTTAGGATCGGGACTAGCGGGAGCCTATGAGCAGTTCTTC. Protein sequence: CASSLGSGLAGAYEQFF.